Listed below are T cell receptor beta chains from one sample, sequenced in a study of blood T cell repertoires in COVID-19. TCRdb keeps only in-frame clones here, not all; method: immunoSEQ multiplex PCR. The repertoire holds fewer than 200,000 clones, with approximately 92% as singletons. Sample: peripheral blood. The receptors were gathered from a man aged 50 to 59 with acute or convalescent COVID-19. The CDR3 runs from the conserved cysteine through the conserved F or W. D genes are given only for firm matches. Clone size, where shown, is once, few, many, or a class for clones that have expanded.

CDR3: CASTPRTGGPGYTF
DNA: TGTGCCAGCACCCCGAGGACAGGGGGGCCTGGCTACACCTTC
V: TRBV28
J: TRBJ1-2
size: -
D: TRBD1

CDR3: CASSPRGSYEQYF
DNA: TGTGCCAGCAGTCCCCGGGGGTCCTACGAGCAGTACTTC
V: TRBV27
J: TRBJ2-7
size: -
D: -

CDR3: CASSLVGTGDNEQFF
DNA: TGTGCCAGCAGCTTAGTAGGGACAGGGGACAATGAGCAGTTCTTC
V: TRBV7-7
J: TRBJ2-1
size: once
D: TRBD1

CDR3: CASSLGLAGGYTGELFF
DNA: TGTGCCAGCAGCCTGGGACTAGCGGGAGGTTACACCGGGGAGCTGTTTTTT
V: TRBV9
J: TRBJ2-2
size: -
D: TRBD2

CDR3: CASSPRGYGYTF
DNA: TGTGCCAGCAGCCCCAGGGGTTATGGCTACACCTTC
V: TRBV14
J: TRBJ1-2
size: -
D: -

CDR3: CASSEEFPGRDGYTF
DNA: TGTGCCAGCAGTGAAGAGTTTCCAGGCAGAGATGGCTACACCTTC
V: TRBV2
J: TRBJ1-2
size: -
D: -

CDR3: CAIKRAGGPEETQYF
DNA: TGTGCCATCAAGCGAGCGGGGGGTCCGGAAGAGACCCAGTACTTC
V: TRBV10-3
J: TRBJ2-5
size: -
D: TRBD2

CDR3: CASSPGLAGVLADTQYF
DNA: TGTGCCAGCAGCCCGGGACTAGCGGGGGTTTTGGCGGATACGCAGTATTTT
V: TRBV7-6
J: TRBJ2-3
size: -
D: TRBD2

CDR3: CASSIGYSSGNTIYF
DNA: TGTGCCAGTAGTATAGGTTACAGCTCTGGAAACACCATATATTTT
V: TRBV19
J: TRBJ1-3
size: once
D: -

CDR3: CASSPTGVSSYNEQFF
DNA: TGTGCCAGCAGTCCAACAGGGGTCAGCTCCTACAATGAGCAGTTCTTC
V: TRBV2
J: TRBJ2-1
size: -
D: TRBD1

CDR3: CASLGPASDTQYF
DNA: TGTGCCTCCCTGGGGCCTGCGTCAGATACGCAGTATTTT
V: TRBV30
J: TRBJ2-3
size: -
D: -

CDR3: CASSEARLAGGLTDTQYF
DNA: TGTGCCAGCAGTGAAGCGCGCCTAGCGGGGGGCCTCACAGATACGCAGTATTTT
V: TRBV2
J: TRBJ2-3
size: -
D: TRBD2

CDR3: CASSFLGFRKLFF
DNA: TGTGCCAGCAGCTTCCTGGGCTTTAGAAAACTGTTTTTT
V: TRBV27
J: TRBJ1-4
size: -
D: -

CDR3: CASSQDRRPTLSGYTF
DNA: TGCGCCAGCAGCCAAGACAGGAGGCCCACCCTCAGTGGCTACACCTTC
V: TRBV4-3
J: TRBJ1-2
size: -
D: -

CDR3: CAAGGASETQYF
DNA: TGTGCCGCCGGTGGGGCGTCGGAGACCCAGTACTTC
V: TRBV10-3
J: TRBJ2-5
size: once
D: -

CDR3: CASTKTQGTYNEQFF
DNA: TGTGCCAGTACCAAAACACAGGGGACCTACAATGAGCAGTTCTTC
V: TRBV19
J: TRBJ2-1
size: -
D: TRBD1

CDR3: CASAGGMADTQYF
DNA: TGTGCCAGCGCGGGGGGCATGGCAGATACGCAGTATTTT
V: TRBV6-5
J: TRBJ2-3
size: -
D: TRBD2

CDR3: CASSPSGLASSGELFF
DNA: TGTGCCAGCAGCCCGTCGGGACTAGCGTCATCCGGGGAGCTGTTTTTT
V: TRBV7-9
J: TRBJ2-2
size: -
D: TRBD2

CDR3: CASSLSGTSSTDTQYF
DNA: TGTGCCAGCAGTTTGTCGGGAACATCTAGCACAGATACGCAGTATTTT
V: TRBV6-5
J: TRBJ2-3
size: once
D: -

CDR3: CASSDTPGGKPHNQPQHF
DNA: TGTGCCAGCAGTGATACTCCTGGCGGGAAACCGCACAATCAGCCCCAGCATTTT
V: TRBV2
J: TRBJ1-5
size: -
D: -

CDR3: CASSYSIRESPLHF
DNA: TGTGCCAGCAGTTACTCGATCCGTGAGTCACCCCTCCACTTT
V: TRBV6-6
J: TRBJ1-6
size: once
D: -

CDR3: CASSHRGQGASGANVLTF
DNA: TGCGCCAGCAGCCACAGGGGACAGGGGGCTTCTGGGGCCAACGTCCTGACTTTC
V: TRBV4-1
J: TRBJ2-6
size: -
D: TRBD1

CDR3: CASSLGQGSNQPQHF
DNA: TGTGCCAGTAGTCTGGGACAGGGAAGCAATCAGCCCCAGCATTTT
V: TRBV19
J: TRBJ1-5
size: -
D: TRBD1

CDR3: CASSIDITGGSGGELFF
DNA: TGTGCCAGTAGTATAGATATAACAGGGGGCTCCGGCGGGGAGCTGTTTTTT
V: TRBV19
J: TRBJ2-2
size: -
D: TRBD1

CDR3: CASSRQGQNTEAFF
DNA: TGTGCCAGCAGTCGACAGGGTCAGAACACTGAAGCTTTCTTT
V: TRBV27
J: TRBJ1-1
size: -
D: TRBD1

CDR3: CASSEAVGGPSGNTIYF
DNA: TGTGCCAGCAGTGAAGCAGTAGGAGGCCCCTCTGGAAACACCATATATTTT
V: TRBV6-1
J: TRBJ1-3
size: -
D: -

CDR3: CSVGPKESFTDTQYF
DNA: TGCAGCGTTGGGCCGAAGGAGTCCTTCACAGATACGCAGTATTTT
V: TRBV29-1
J: TRBJ2-3
size: once
D: -

CDR3: CASSSSLGTEQFF
DNA: TGTGCCAGCAGCTCGTCACTAGGAACGGAGCAGTTCTTC
V: TRBV7-3
J: TRBJ2-1
size: -
D: -

CDR3: CASSPRGGFQETQYF
DNA: TGTGCCAGTAGTCCCCGGGGGGGTTTCCAAGAGACCCAGTACTTC
V: TRBV19
J: TRBJ2-5
size: -
D: TRBD2

CDR3: CATSVGLRTDTQYF
DNA: TGTGCCACCAGTGTCGGACTGCGCACAGATACGCAGTATTTT
V: TRBV24-1
J: TRBJ2-3
size: -
D: -

CDR3: CASSKPTGGNTIYF
DNA: TGTGCCAGCAGCAAACCGACAGGCGGAAACACCATATATTTT
V: TRBV11-2
J: TRBJ1-3
size: -
D: -

CDR3: CASSPGAGGLNTEAFF
DNA: TGTGCCAGCTCCCCGGGCGCAGGGGGCCTGAACACTGAAGCTTTCTTT
V: TRBV18
J: TRBJ1-1
size: -
D: TRBD1

CDR3: CASSYSSRENYGYTF
DNA: TGTGCCAGCAGTTACTCGAGCAGGGAAAACTATGGCTACACCTTC
V: TRBV6-6
J: TRBJ1-2
size: -
D: -

CDR3: CASSLAGDYHETQYF
DNA: TGTGCCAGCAGCTTAGCGGGGGACTACCATGAGACCCAGTACTTC
V: TRBV7-6
J: TRBJ2-5
size: -
D: TRBD2

CDR3: CASSESPSGEQYF
DNA: TGCGCCAGCAGTGAGTCGCCGAGCGGCGAGCAGTACTTC
V: TRBV10-1
J: TRBJ2-7
size: -
D: -

CDR3: CASSLDAMGTAYGYTF
DNA: TGTGCCAGCAGCTTAGATGCTATGGGGACAGCCTATGGCTACACCTTC
V: TRBV11-2
J: TRBJ1-2
size: once
D: TRBD1

CDR3: CASSVGRQETQYF
DNA: TGTGCCAGCAGCGTGGGGCGACAAGAGACCCAGTACTTC
V: TRBV9
J: TRBJ2-5
size: -
D: -

CDR3: CASSMQGNPNSGANVLTF
DNA: TGTGCCAGCAGTATGCAGGGGAACCCAAACTCTGGGGCCAACGTCCTGACTTTC
V: TRBV19
J: TRBJ2-6
size: -
D: -

CDR3: CASSRGQGRSSPLHF
DNA: TGTGCCAGCAGCAGGGGGCAGGGAAGAAGTTCACCCCTCCACTTT
V: TRBV5-6
J: TRBJ1-6
size: -
D: TRBD1

CDR3: CASSKDRLDEQFF
DNA: TGTGCCAGCAGTAAGGACAGGCTAGATGAGCAGTTCTTC
V: TRBV12-3/TRBV12-4
J: TRBJ2-1
size: -
D: TRBD1

CDR3: CASTSGQDYGYTF
DNA: TGTGCCAGCACCTCGGGACAGGACTATGGCTACACCTTC
V: TRBV28
J: TRBJ1-2
size: -
D: TRBD1

CDR3: CASSEAPAPGNTIYF
DNA: TGTGCCAGCAGTGAAGCTCCCGCGCCTGGAAACACCATATATTTT
V: TRBV6-1
J: TRBJ1-3
size: -
D: -

CDR3: CASKFVGGNTEAFF
DNA: TGTGCCAGTAAATTCGTAGGGGGTAACACTGAAGCTTTCTTT
V: TRBV19
J: TRBJ1-1
size: -
D: -

CDR3: CASSTSGAFSTDTQYF
DNA: TGCGCCAGCAGCACTAGCGGAGCGTTTAGCACAGATACGCAGTATTTT
V: TRBV5-1
J: TRBJ2-3
size: few
D: TRBD2

CDR3: CASSAQGYEKLFF
DNA: TGTGCCAGCTCAGCCCAGGGTTATGAAAAACTGTTTTTT
V: TRBV18
J: TRBJ1-4
size: -
D: -

CDR3: CAWSGLAGASNEQFF
DNA: TGTGCCTGGAGTGGGCTAGCGGGGGCCTCAAATGAGCAGTTCTTC
V: TRBV30
J: TRBJ2-1
size: -
D: TRBD2

CDR3: CASSPQLAGGKDTQYF
DNA: TGTGCCAGCAGTCCCCAACTAGCGGGGGGGAAAGATACGCAGTATTTT
V: TRBV27
J: TRBJ2-3
size: -
D: TRBD2

CDR3: CASSFGGAQDYGYTF
DNA: TGTGCCAGCAGCTTTGGTGGGGCTCAGGACTATGGCTACACCTTC
V: TRBV5-4
J: TRBJ1-2
size: -
D: -

CDR3: CASSHLQGSNTEAFF
DNA: TGTGCCAGCAGTCACCTACAGGGTTCGAACACTGAAGCTTTCTTT
V: TRBV6-5
J: TRBJ1-1
size: -
D: -

CDR3: CASSLWQGNSGNTIYF
DNA: TGTGCCAGCAGTTTATGGCAGGGGAACTCTGGAAACACCATATATTTT
V: TRBV28
J: TRBJ1-3
size: few
D: -

CDR3: CASSWGGSNYGYTF
DNA: TGTGCCAGCAGTTGGGGGGGGAGTAACTATGGCTACACCTTC
V: TRBV28
J: TRBJ1-2
size: -
D: -

CDR3: CASSPRAREGEAFF
DNA: TGTGCCAGCTCACCACGGGCCAGGGAGGGGGAAGCTTTCTTT
V: TRBV18
J: TRBJ1-1
size: -
D: -

CDR3: CASSPSGRSNTGELFF
DNA: TGTGCCAGCAGCCCGAGCGGGAGGTCCAACACCGGGGAGCTGTTTTTT
V: TRBV4-2
J: TRBJ2-2
size: once
D: TRBD2

CDR3: CASSELQGSTEAFF
DNA: TGTGCCAGCAGCGAACTACAGGGCAGCACTGAAGCTTTCTTT
V: TRBV5-4
J: TRBJ1-1
size: -
D: -

CDR3: CAIAPLGTGAGANVLTF
DNA: TGTGCCATCGCCCCTCTAGGGACAGGGGCTGGGGCCAACGTCCTGACTTTC
V: TRBV10-3
J: TRBJ2-6
size: -
D: TRBD1

CDR3: CATSEAGTSLYEQFF
DNA: TGTGCCACCAGTGAGGCCGGGACTAGCTTGTATGAGCAGTTCTTC
V: TRBV24-1
J: TRBJ2-1
size: -
D: TRBD2

CDR3: CASSLDRDTEAFF
DNA: TGTGCCAGCAGCTTAGACAGGGACACTGAAGCTTTCTTT
V: TRBV7-3
J: TRBJ1-1
size: -
D: TRBD1

CDR3: CASSPKGTGSYNEQFF
DNA: TGTGCCAGCAGCCCAAAAGGGACAGGGTCCTACAATGAGCAGTTCTTC
V: TRBV9
J: TRBJ2-1
size: -
D: TRBD1

CDR3: CASSLLGGARETQYF
DNA: TGTGCCAGCAGTTTATTGGGGGGAGCGAGGGAGACCCAGTACTTC
V: TRBV27
J: TRBJ2-5
size: once
D: -